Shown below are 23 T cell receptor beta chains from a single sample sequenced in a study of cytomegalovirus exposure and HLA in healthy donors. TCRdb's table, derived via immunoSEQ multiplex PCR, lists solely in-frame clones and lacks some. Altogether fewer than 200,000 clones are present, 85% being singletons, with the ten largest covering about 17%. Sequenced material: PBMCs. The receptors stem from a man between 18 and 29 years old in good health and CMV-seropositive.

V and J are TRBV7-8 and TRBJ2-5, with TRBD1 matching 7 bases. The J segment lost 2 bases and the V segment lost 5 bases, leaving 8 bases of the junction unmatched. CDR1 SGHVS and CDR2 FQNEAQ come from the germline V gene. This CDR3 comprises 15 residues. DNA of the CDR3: TGTGCCAGCAGCCTGAGACAGGGATCACAAGAGACCCAGTACTTC. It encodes CASSLRQGSQETQYF.

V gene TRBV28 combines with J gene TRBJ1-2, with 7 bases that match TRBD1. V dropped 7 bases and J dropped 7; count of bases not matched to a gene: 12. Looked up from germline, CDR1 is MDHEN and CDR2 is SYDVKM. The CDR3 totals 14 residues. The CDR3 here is CASIGTARSSGYTF. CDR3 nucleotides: TGTGCCAGCATCGGGACAGCCCGCAGCAGTGGCTACACCTTC.

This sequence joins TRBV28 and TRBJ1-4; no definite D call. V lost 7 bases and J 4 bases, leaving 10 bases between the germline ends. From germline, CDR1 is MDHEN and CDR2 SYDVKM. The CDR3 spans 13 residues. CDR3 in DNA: TGTGCCAGCACCCGGGATATTAATGAAAAACTGTTTTTT. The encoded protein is CASTRDINEKLFF.

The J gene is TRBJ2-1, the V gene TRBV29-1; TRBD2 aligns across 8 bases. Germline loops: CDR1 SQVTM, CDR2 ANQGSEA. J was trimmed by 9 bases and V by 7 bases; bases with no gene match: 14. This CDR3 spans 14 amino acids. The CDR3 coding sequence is TGCAGCGCTCGAGCCCCCGGGAGGGCCGGTGAGCAGTTCTTC. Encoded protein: CSARAPGRAGEQFF.

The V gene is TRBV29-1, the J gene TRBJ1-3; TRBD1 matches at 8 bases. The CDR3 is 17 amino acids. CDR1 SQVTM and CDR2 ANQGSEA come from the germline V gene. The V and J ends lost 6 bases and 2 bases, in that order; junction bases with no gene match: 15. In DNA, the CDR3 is TGCAGCGTCGAGGACAGGGAGGATACGATTCCTGGAAACACCATATATTTT. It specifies CSVEDREDTIPGNTIYF.

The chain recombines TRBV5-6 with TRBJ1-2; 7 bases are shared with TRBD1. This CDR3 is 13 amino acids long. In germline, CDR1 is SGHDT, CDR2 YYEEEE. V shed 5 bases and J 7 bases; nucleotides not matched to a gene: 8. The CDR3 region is CASSHRGEGGYTF. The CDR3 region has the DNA TGTGCCAGCAGTCACAGGGGAGAGGGTGGCTACACCTTC.

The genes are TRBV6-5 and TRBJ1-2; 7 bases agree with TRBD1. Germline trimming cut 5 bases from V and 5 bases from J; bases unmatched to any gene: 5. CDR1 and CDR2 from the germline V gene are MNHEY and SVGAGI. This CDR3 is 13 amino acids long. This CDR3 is CASSIDREYGYTF. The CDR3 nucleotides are TGTGCCAGCAGTATCGACAGGGAATATGGCTACACCTTC.

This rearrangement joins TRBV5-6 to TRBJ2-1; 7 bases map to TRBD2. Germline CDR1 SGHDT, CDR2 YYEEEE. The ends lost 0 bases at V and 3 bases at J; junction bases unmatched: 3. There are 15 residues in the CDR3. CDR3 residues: CASSLGGGLYNEQFF. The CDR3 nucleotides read TGTGCCAGCAGCTTGGGGGGGGGACTCTACAATGAGCAGTTCTTC.

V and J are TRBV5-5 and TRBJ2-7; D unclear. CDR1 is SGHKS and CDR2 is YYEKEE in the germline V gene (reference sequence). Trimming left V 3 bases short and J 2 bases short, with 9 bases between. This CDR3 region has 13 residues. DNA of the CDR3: TGTGCCAGCAGCTCCTCGCGAGCCTACGAGCAGTACTTC. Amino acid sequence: CASSSSRAYEQYF.

The CDR3 DNA reads TGTGCCAGCAGCCAGGGGGCTCGTTATTCCGGGGAGCTGTTTTTT. This gives the protein CASSQGARYSGELFF. This rearrangement joins TRBV2 to TRBJ2-2; 8 bases agree with TRBD1. This CDR3 comprises 15 residues. V was clipped by 6 bases and J by 6 bases; unmatched bases: 9. Germline CDR1 reads SNHLY; CDR2 reads FYNNEI.

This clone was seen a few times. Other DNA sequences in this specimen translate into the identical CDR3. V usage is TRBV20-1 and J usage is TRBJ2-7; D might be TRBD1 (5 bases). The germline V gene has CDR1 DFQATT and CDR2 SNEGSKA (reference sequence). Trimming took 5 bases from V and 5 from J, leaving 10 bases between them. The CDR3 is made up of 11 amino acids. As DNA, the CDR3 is TGCAGTGCTCGGCAGGGAAACGAGCAGTACTTC. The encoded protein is CSARQGNEQYF.

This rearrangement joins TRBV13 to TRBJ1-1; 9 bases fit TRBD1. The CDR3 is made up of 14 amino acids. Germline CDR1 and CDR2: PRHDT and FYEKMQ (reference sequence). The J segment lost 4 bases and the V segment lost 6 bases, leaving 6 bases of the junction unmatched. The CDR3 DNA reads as TGTGCCAGCAGATACGGACAGGGGTTCACTGAAGCTTTCTTT. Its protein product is CASRYGQGFTEAFF.

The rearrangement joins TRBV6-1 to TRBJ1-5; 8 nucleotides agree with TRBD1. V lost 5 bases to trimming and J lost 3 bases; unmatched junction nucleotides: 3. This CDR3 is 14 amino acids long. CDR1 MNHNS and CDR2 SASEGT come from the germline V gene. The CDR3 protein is CASSTDRANQPQHF. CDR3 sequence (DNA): TGTGCCAGCAGTACGGACAGGGCCAATCAGCCCCAGCATTTT.

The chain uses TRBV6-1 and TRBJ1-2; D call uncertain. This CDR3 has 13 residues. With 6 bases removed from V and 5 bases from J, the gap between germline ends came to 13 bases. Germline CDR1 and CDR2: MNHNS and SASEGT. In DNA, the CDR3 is TGTGCCAGCAGCCCAACCTACGGGTATGGCTACACCTTC. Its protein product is CASSPTYGYGYTF.

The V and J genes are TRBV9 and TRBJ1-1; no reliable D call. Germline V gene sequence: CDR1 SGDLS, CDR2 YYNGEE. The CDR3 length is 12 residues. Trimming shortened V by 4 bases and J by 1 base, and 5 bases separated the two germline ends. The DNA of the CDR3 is TGTGCCAGCAGCCAGGAGAACACTGAAGCTTTCTTT. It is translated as CASSQENTEAFF.

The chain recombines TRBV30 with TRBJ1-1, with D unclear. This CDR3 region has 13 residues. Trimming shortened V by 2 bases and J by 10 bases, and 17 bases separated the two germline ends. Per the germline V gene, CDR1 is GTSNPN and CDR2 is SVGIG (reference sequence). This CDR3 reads CAWSSGDGDIAFF. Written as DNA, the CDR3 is TGTGCCTGGAGTAGCGGTGATGGGGATATAGCTTTCTTT.

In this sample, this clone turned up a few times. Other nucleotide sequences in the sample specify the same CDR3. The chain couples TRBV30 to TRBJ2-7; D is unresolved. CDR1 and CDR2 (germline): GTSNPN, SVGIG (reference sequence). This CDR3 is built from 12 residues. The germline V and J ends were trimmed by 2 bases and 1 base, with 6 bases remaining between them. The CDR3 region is CAWSSSSYEQYF. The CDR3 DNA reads TGTGCCTGGAGTTCCTCGTCCTACGAGCAGTACTTC.

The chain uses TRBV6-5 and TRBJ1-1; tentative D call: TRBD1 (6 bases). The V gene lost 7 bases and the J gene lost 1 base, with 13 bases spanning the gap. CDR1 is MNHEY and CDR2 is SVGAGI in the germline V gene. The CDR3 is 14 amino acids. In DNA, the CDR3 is TGTGCCAGCACTCGAACACAGGGGAACACTGAAGCTTTCTTT. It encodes CASTRTQGNTEAFF.

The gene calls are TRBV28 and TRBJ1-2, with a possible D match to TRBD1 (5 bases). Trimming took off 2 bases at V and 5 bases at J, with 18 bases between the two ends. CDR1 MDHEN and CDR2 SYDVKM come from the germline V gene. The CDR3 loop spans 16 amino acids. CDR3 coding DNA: TGTGCCAGCAGTTTAATGGGCACAGGCCTTACTTATGGCTACACCTTC. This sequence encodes CASSLMGTGLTYGYTF.

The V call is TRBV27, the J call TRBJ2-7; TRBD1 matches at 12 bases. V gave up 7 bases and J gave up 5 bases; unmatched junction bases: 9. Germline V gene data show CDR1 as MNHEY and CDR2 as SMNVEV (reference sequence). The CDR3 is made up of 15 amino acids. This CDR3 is CASTATGTGGDEQYF. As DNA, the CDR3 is TGTGCCAGCACCGCGACCGGGACAGGGGGCGACGAGCAGTACTTC.

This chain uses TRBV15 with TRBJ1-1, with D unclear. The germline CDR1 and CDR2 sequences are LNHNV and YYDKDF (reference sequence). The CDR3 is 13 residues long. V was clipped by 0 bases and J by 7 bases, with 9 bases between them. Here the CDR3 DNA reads TGTGCCACCAGCAGAGATAAGGAGGGTGAAGCTTTCTTT. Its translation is CATSRDKEGEAFF.

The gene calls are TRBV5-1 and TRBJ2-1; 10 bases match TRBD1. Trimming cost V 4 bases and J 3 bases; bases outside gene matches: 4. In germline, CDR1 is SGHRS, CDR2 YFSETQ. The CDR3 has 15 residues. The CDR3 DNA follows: TGCGCCAGCAGCGGGGGGACAGGGGTCTACAATGAGCAGTTCTTC. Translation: CASSGGTGVYNEQFF.

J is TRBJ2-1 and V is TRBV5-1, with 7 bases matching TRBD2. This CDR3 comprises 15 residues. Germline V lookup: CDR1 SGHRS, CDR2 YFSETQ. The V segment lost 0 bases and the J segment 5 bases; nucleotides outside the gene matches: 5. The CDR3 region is CASSLVGRGNNEQFF. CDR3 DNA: TGCGCCAGCAGCTTGGTAGGGAGGGGCAACAATGAGCAGTTCTTC.